A single TCR beta chain is shown here with its context. Its antigen is still unknown. These data belong to a study of T cell responses to AZD1222 COVID-19 vaccine. Study-wide results and caveats: Donors were chiefly white British, with a greater number of females, and clonal diversity was perhaps underestimated.

Profiled with immunoSEQ multiplex PCR; TCRdb holds only in-frame clones, not every one. The table records about 83,000 clones, 85% to 90% of them present only once. This CDR3 has 15 residues. Germline V gene lookup returns CDR1 SGHRS and CDR2 YFSETQ. The V and J ends lost 2 bases and 6 bases respectively, with 14 bases between them. This specimen consisted of peripheral blood, obtained on day 0 of MenACWY control vaccination. This sequence originates from an adult in good health. The chain joins TRBV5-1 to TRBJ2-2; TRBD2 might be the D (6 bases). CDR3 residues: CASSLSPTSPGELFF. The DNA for the CDR3 is TGCGCCAGCAGCTTATCCCCGACTAGTCCCGGGGAGCTGTTTTTT.